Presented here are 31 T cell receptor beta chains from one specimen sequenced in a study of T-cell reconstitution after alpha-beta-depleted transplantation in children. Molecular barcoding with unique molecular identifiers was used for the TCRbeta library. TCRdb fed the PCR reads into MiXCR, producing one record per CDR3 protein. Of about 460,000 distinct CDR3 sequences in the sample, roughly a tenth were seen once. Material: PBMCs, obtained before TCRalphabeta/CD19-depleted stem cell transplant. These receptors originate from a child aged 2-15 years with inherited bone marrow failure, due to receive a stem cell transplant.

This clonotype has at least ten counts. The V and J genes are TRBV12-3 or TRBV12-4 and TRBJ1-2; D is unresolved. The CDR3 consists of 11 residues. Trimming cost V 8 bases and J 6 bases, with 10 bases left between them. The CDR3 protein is CASPVADGYTF. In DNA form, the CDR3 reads TGTGCCAGCCCGGTGGCGGATGGCTACACCTTC.

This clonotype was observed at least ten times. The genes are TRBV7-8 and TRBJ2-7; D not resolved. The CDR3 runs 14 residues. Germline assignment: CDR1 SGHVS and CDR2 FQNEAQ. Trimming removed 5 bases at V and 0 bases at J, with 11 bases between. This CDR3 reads CASSVSTVSYEQYF. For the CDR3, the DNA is TGTGCCAGCAGCGTCTCGACGGTCTCCTACGAGCAGTACTTC.

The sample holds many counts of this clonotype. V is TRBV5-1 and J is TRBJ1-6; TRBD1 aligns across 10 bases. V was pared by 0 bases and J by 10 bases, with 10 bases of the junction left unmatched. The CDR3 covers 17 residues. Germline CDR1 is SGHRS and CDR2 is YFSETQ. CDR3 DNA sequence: TGCGCCAGCAGCTTGGCGCGGGGACAGGGGATGGAGTCACCCCTCCACTTT. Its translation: CASSLARGQGMESPLHF.

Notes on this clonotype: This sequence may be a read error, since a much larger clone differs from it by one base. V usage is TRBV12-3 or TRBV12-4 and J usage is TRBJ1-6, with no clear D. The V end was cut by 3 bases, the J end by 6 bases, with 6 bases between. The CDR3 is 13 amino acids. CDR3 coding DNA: TGTGCCAGCAGTTTGGCCGCTAATTCACCCCTCCACTTT. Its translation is CASSLAANSPLHF.

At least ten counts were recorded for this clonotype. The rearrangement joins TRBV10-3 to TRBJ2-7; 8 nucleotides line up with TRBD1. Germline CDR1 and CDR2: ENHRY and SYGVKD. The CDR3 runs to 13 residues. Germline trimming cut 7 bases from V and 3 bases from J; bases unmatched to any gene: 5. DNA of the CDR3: TGTGCCATCAACCAGGGGGCCGGCTACGAGCAGTACTTC. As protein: CAINQGAGYEQYF.

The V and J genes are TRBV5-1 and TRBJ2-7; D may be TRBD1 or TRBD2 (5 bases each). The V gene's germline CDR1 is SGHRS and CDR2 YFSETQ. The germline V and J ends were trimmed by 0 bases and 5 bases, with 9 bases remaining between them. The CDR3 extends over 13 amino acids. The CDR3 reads CASSLEGDHEQYF. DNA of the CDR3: TGCGCCAGCAGCTTGGAAGGGGACCACGAGCAGTACTTC.

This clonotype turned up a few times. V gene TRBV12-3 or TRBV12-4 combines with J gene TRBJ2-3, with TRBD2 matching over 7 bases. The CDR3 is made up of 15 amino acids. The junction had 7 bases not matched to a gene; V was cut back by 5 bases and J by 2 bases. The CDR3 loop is CASSQLADYTDTQYF. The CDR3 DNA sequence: TGTGCCAGCAGTCAGCTAGCGGATTACACAGATACGCAGTATTTT.

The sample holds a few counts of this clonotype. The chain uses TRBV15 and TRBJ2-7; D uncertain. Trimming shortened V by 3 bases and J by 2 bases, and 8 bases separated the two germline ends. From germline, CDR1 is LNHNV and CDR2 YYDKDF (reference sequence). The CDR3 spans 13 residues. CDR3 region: CATSSQETYEQYF. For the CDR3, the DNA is TGTGCCACCAGCAGCCAGGAAACCTACGAGCAGTACTTC. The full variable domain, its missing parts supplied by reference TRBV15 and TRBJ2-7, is DAMVIQNPRYQVTQFGKPVTLSCSQTLNHNVMYWYQQKSSQAPKLLFHYYDKDFNNEADTPDNFQSRRPNTSFCFLDIRSPGLGDTAMYLCATSSQETYEQYFGPGTRLTVT.

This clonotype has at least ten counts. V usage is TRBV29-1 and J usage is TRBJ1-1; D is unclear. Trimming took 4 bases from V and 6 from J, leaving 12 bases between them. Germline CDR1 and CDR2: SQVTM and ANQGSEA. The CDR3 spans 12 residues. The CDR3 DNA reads TGCAGCGTTGTCATAGGGAGGGCTGAAGCTTTCTTT. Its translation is CSVVIGRAEAFF.

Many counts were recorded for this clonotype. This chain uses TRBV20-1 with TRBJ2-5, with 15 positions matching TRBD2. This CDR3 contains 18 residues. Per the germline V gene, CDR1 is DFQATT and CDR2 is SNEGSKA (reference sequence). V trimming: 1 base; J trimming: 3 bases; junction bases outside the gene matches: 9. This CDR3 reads CSARGGTSGRLLKETQYF. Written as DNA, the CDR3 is TGCAGTGCTAGAGGGGGGACTAGCGGGAGGCTCCTCAAAGAGACCCAGTACTTC.

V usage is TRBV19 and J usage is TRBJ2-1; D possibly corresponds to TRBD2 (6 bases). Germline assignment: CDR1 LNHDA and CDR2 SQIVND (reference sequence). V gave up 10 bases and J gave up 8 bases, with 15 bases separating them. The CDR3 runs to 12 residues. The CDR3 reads CATTGGWDEQFF. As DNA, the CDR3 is TGTGCCACCACAGGAGGGTGGGATGAGCAGTTCTTC.

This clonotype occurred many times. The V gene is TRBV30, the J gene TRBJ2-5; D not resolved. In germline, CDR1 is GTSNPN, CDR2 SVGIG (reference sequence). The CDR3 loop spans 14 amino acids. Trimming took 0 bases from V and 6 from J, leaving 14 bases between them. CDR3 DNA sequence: TGTGCCTGGAGTGTACCCGGCCCTGGGAAGACCCAGTACTTC. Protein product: CAWSVPGPGKTQYF.

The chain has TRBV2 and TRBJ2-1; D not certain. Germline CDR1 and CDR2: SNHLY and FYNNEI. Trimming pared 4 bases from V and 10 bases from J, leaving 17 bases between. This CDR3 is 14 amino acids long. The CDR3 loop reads CASSAEAPSEEQFF. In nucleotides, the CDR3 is TGTGCCAGCAGTGCTGAAGCGCCCTCAGAGGAGCAGTTCTTC.

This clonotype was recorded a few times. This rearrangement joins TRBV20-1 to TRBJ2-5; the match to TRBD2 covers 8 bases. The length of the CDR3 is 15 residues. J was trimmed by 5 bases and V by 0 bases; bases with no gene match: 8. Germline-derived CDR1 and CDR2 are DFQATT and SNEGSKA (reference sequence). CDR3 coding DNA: TGCAGTGCTAGAGATAGCGGGGCCTCGGGGGAGACCCAGTACTTC. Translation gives CSARDSGASGETQYF.

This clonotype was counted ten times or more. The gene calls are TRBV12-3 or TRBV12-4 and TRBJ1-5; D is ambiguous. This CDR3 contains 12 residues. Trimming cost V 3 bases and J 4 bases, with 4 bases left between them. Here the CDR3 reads CASSFANQPQHF. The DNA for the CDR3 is TGTGCCAGCAGTTTTGCGAATCAGCCCCAGCATTTT.

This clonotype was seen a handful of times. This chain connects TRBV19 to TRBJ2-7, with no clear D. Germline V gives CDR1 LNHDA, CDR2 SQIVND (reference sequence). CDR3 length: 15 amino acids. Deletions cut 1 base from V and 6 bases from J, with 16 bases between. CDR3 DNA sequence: TGTGCCAGTAGTATAGCGTTTAAGTCGCTCGGCGAGCAGTACTTC. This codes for CASSIAFKSLGEQYF.

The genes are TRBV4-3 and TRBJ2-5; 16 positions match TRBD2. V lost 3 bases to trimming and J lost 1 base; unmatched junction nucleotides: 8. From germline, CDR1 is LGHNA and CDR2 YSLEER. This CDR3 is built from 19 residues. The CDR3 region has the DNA TGCGCCAGCAGCCATGCCGGGACTAGCGGGAGGGCCCCCCAAGAGACCCAGTACTTC. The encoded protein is CASSHAGTSGRAPQETQYF.

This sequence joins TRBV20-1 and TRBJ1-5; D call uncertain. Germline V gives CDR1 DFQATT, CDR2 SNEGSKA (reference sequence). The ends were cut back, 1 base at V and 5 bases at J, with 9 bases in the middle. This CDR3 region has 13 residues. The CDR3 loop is CSARGSGDQPQHF. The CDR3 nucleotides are TGCAGTGCTAGAGGCTCAGGCGATCAGCCCCAGCATTTT.

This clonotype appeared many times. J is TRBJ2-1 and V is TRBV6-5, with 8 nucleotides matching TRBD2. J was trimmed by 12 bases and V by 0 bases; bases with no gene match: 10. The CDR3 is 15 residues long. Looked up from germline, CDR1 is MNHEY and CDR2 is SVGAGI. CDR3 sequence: CASSYSPGLGVGQFF. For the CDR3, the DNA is TGTGCCAGCAGTTACTCGCCGGGACTAGGAGTGGGGCAGTTCTTC.

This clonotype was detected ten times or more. CDR3 loop: CASSPSGRERGETQYF. The CDR3 DNA reads as TGTGCCAGCAGTCCTAGTGGGCGGGAGAGGGGAGAGACCCAGTACTTC. The chain links TRBV12-3 or TRBV12-4 to TRBJ2-5, with TRBD2 matching over 7 bases. The CDR3 has 16 amino acids. V shed 5 bases, J shed 4 bases, and the junction held 13 bases outside the gene matches.

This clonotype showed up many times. In DNA form, the CDR3 reads TGTGCCAGCAGCCGCGTGGGGTCAGAAGGCTACACCTTC. Residues: CASSRVGSEGYTF. The J gene is TRBJ1-2, the V gene TRBV11-2; D not resolved. The CDR3 totals 13 residues. V dropped 5 bases and J dropped 8 bases, with 15 bases sitting between them. Germline V gene sequence: CDR1 SGHAT, CDR2 FQNNGV. Together with reference TRBV11-2 and TRBJ1-2, the CDR3 gives the full variable domain: EAGVAQSPRYKIIEKRQSVAFWCNPISGHATLYWYQQILGQGPKLLIQFQNNGVVDDSQLPKDRFSAERLKGVDSTLKIQPAKLEDSAVYLCASSRVGSEGYTFGSGTRLTVV.

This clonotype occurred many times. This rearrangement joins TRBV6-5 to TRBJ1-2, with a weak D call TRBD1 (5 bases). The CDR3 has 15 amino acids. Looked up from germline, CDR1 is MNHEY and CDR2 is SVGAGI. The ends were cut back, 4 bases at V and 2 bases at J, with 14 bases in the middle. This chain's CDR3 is CASSSPREGNYGYTF. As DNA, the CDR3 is TGTGCCAGCAGTTCCCCACGGGAGGGGAACTATGGCTACACCTTC.

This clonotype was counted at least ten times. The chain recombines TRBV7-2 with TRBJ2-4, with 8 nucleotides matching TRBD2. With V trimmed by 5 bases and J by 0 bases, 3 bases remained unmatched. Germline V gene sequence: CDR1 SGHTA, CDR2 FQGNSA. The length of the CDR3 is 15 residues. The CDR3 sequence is CASSLSGVAKNIQYF. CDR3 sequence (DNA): TGTGCCAGCAGCCTTAGCGGGGTAGCCAAAAACATTCAGTACTTC.

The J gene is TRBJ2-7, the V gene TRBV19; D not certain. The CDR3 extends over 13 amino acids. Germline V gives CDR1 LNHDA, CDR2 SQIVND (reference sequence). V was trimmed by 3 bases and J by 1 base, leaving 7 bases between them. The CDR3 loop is CASSMAVSYEQYF. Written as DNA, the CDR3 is TGTGCCAGTAGTATGGCAGTTTCCTACGAGCAGTACTTC.

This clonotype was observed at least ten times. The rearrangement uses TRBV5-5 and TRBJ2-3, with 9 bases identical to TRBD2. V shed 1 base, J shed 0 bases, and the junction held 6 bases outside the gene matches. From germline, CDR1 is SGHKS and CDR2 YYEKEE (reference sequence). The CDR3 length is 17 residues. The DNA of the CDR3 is TGTGCCAGCAGCTTGCCCCGGACTAGCGATAGCACAGATACGCAGTATTTT. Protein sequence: CASSLPRTSDSTDTQYF.

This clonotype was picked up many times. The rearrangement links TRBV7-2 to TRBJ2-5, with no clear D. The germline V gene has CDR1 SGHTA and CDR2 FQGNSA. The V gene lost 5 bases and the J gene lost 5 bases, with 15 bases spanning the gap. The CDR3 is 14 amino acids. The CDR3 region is CASSPSIFWETQYF. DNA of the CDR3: TGTGCCAGCAGCCCTTCTATCTTTTGGGAGACCCAGTACTTC.

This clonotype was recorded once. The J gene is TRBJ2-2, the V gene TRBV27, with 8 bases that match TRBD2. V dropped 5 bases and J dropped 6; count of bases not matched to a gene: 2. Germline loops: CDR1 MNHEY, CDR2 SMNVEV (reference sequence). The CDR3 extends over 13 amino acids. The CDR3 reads CASSPRGAGELFF. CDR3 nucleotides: TGTGCCAGCAGTCCGCGGGGGGCCGGGGAGCTGTTTTTT.

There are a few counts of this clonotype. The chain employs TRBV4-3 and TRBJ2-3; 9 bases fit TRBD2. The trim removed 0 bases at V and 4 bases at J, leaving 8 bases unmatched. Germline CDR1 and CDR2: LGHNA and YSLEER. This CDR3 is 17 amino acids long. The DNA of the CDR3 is TGCGCCAGCAGCCAAGATGGGCGGGAGGGCCACGCAGATACGCAGTATTTT. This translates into CASSQDGREGHADTQYF.

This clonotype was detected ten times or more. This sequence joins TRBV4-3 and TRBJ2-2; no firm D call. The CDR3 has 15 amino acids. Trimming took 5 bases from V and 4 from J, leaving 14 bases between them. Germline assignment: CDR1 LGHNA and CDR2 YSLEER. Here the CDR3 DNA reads TGCGCCAGCAGCAGGGATTTAGGCATCACCGGGGAGCTGTTTTTT. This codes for CASSRDLGITGELFF.

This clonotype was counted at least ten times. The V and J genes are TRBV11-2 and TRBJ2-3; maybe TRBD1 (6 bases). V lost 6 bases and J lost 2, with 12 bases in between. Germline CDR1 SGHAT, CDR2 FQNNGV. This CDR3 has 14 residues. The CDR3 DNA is TGTGCCAGCAGAAGAAAGGGGGTCACAGATACGCAGTATTTT. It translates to CASRRKGVTDTQYF.

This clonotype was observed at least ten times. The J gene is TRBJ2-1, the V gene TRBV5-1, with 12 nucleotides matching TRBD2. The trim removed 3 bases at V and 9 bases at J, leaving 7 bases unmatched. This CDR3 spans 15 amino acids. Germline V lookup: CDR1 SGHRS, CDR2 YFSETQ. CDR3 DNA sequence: TGCGCCAGCAGCTCAGCTAGCGGGAGGGCCGGTGAGCAGTTCTTC. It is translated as CASSSASGRAGEQFF.